One sample yielded the 32 T cell receptor beta chains listed below, sequenced in a study of spatial heterogeneity in lung cancer. General study points: Tumoral mutation counts were tracked by counts of expanded intratumoral alpha and beta TCRs.

These receptors have no known antigen. The sample's time point: sample taken at primary tumor resection. TCRdb re-derived calls from the 5' RACE reads in MiXCR, one entry per CDR3 protein. This sample has about 10,000 distinct CDR3 sequences, with around 6% found just once. This specimen consisted of lung tumor tissue, obtained at surgery. These receptors originate from a male donor with early-stage non-small cell lung cancer.

Many counts were recorded for this clonotype. With the library built for alpha chains, this beta chain is off target and its frequency is not meaningful. The chain couples TRBV10-1 to TRBJ2-1; D call uncertain. This CDR3 is built from 14 residues. V was pared by 2 bases and J by 6 bases, with 11 bases between. Germline loops: CDR1 WNHNN, CDR2 SYGVQD (reference sequence). The DNA of the CDR3 is TGCGCCAGCAGTGAGGAAAGGGTTTCCAATGAGCAGTTCTTC. This gives the protein CASSEERVSNEQFF.

This clonotype was seen many times. The size of this beta chain means little, since it is a stray read in a library made for alpha chains. The chain carries TRBV6-4 and TRBJ1-4; D gene ambiguous. Per the germline V gene, CDR1 is MRHNA and CDR2 is SNTAGT. Trimming pared 1 base from V and 0 bases from J, leaving 12 bases between. This CDR3 comprises 17 residues. DNA for the CDR3: TGTGCCAGCAGTGACTATCGGCAGGTCGCAACTAATGAAAAACTGTTTTTT. Residues: CASSDYRQVATNEKLFF.

This clonotype showed up many times. Since it is a stray read in a library aimed at alpha chains, this beta chain has a size that is not meaningful. For the CDR3, the DNA is TGTGCCAGCAGAGGGGACAGGGGGCGCGTGAACACTGAAGCTTTCTTT. This sequence encodes CASRGDRGRVNTEAFF. V and J are TRBV2 and TRBJ1-1; 12 nucleotides match TRBD1. This CDR3 contains 16 residues. CDR1 is SNHLY, CDR2 FYNNEI, per germline. The V segment lost 6 bases and the J segment 0 bases; nucleotides outside the gene matches: 5.

The table lists this clonotype with many counts. This beta chain is a stray read from a library made for alpha chains; its abundance is not meaningful. The gene calls are TRBV20-1 and TRBJ1-1, with 8 bases identical to TRBD1. The CDR3 runs 14 residues. Germline-derived CDR1 and CDR2 are DFQATT and SNEGSKA (reference sequence). Trimming took 6 bases from V and 4 from J; bases not matched to a gene: 10. For the CDR3, the DNA is TGCAGTGCCACCGGGACAGGTTGGGGCACTGAAGCTTTCTTT. It encodes CSATGTGWGTEAFF.

The table lists this clonotype with many counts. The size of this beta chain means little, since it is a stray read in a library made for alpha chains. The gene calls are TRBV5-1 and TRBJ2-3, with D maybe TRBD1 (6 bases). Germline V CDR1 and CDR2: SGHRS, YFSETQ. The CDR3 is made up of 15 amino acids. Trimming pared 0 bases from V and 4 bases from J, leaving 12 bases between. The CDR3 loop reads CASSLGRGSADTQYF. CDR3 DNA: TGCGCCAGCAGCTTGGGCAGGGGATCGGCAGATACGCAGTATTTT.

This clonotype has at least ten counts. This beta chain represents an off-target read in a library built for alpha chains; its size is of limited meaning. The chain joins TRBV5-1 to TRBJ2-3; D gene ambiguous. CDR1 is SGHRS, CDR2 YFSETQ, per germline. V was trimmed by 2 bases and J by 6 bases, leaving 10 bases between them. This CDR3 contains 13 residues. CDR3 DNA sequence: TGCGCCAGCAGCTTCGGCCATGCCGATACGCAGTATTTT. It is translated as CASSFGHADTQYF.

This clonotype qualifies as medium-sized. The size of this beta chain means little, since it is a stray read in a library made for alpha chains. The genes are TRBV6-6 and TRBJ2-5, with D tentatively TRBD1 (6 bases). Trimming stripped 5 bases from V and 0 bases from J, with 10 bases between. The germline V gene encodes CDR1 MNHNY and CDR2 SVGAGI (reference sequence). This CDR3 region has 14 residues. The CDR3 DNA is TGTGCCAGCAGTCCTAGGGGGAACCAAGAGACCCAGTACTTC. It encodes CASSPRGNQETQYF.

This clonotype was seen ten or more times. This beta chain is a stray read from a library made for alpha chains; its abundance is not meaningful. The chain is built from TRBV3-1 and TRBJ1-4, with D maybe TRBD1 (6 bases). Between the trimmed V and J ends, which lost 0 bases and 8 bases, there was a span of 16 bases. CDR1 and CDR2 from the germline V gene are LGHDT and YNNKEL (reference sequence). The CDR3 contains 16 residues. CDR3: CASSQDMVRGVEKLFF. The CDR3 nucleotides are TGTGCCAGCAGCCAAGATATGGTCAGGGGAGTAGAAAAACTGTTTTTT. Drawing the rest from reference TRBV3-1 and TRBJ1-4, the complete variable domain is DTAVSQTPKYLVTQMGNDKSIKCEQNLGHDTMYWYKQDSKKFLKIMFSYNNKELIINETVPNRFSPKSPDKAHLNLHINSLELGDSAVYFCASSQDMVRGVEKLFFGSGTQLSVL.

On this clonotype: Since it is a stray read in a library aimed at alpha chains, this beta chain has a size that is not meaningful. This chain joins TRBV19 and TRBJ1-1, with D unclear. V gave up 3 bases and J gave up 1 base, with 18 bases separating them. The CDR3 contains 17 residues. Germline V gives CDR1 LNHDA, CDR2 SQIVND (reference sequence). The CDR3 here is CASSIFGGERWNTEAFF. The CDR3 DNA sequence: TGTGCCAGTAGTATCTTTGGCGGGGAGAGGTGGAACACTGAAGCTTTCTTT.

At least ten counts were recorded for this clonotype. Within a library made for alpha chains, this beta chain is off target, and its count is uninformative. The rearrangement links TRBV27 to TRBJ2-2; 10 bases are shared with TRBD2. The CDR3 is 18 residues long. Germline trimming cut 2 bases from V and 1 base from J; bases unmatched to any gene: 7. Germline CDR1 is MNHEY and CDR2 is SMNVEV (reference sequence). CDR3 sequence reads: CASSLTPPSGGNTGELFF. In DNA form, the CDR3 reads TGTGCCAGCAGTTTAACCCCACCTAGCGGGGGGAACACCGGGGAGCTGTTTTTT.

This clonotype was recorded many times. Being off target in a library aimed at alpha chains, this beta chain has a size of little meaning. V usage is TRBV20-1 and J usage is TRBJ2-7; D possibly matches TRBD1 or TRBD2 (5 bases each). Trimming took off 0 bases at V and 0 bases at J, with 15 bases between the two ends. The CDR3 has 16 amino acids. Germline lookup yields CDR1 DFQATT and CDR2 SNEGSKA (reference sequence). The CDR3 region has the DNA TGCAGTGCTAGAGATGGGGGACGTGTTGCCTCCTACGAGCAGTACTTC. Its protein is CSARDGGRVASYEQYF.

This clonotype is classed as medium-sized. Since it is a stray read in a library aimed at alpha chains, this beta chain has a size that is not meaningful. V is TRBV20-1 and J is TRBJ2-1, with D possibly matching TRBD2 (6 bases). This CDR3 comprises 11 residues. CDR1 is DFQATT and CDR2 is SNEGSKA in the germline V gene (reference sequence). The germline V and J ends were trimmed by 6 bases and 6 bases, with 9 bases remaining between them. CDR3 loop: CSAGTPNEQFF. CDR3 sequence (DNA): TGCAGTGCCGGGACTCCCAATGAGCAGTTCTTC.

At least ten counts were recorded for this clonotype. This beta chain turned up in a library designed for alpha chains; as an off-target read, its abundance says little. CDR3 DNA: TGTGCCAGCAGCCAGGGTACGGCTAACTATGGCTACACCTTC. Protein sequence: CASSQGTANYGYTF. V usage is TRBV6-6 and J usage is TRBJ1-2, with D perhaps matching TRBD1 (5 bases). The V gene's germline CDR1 is MNHNY and CDR2 SVGAGI (reference sequence). The CDR3 length is 14 residues. V was trimmed by 6 bases and J by 0 bases, leaving 11 bases between them.

This clonotype was recorded many times. This beta chain slipped into a library made for alpha chains as a stray read, so its size is not meaningful. The chain couples TRBV28 to TRBJ1-1; D perhaps matches TRBD1 (5 bases). CDR1 MDHEN and CDR2 SYDVKM come from the germline V gene. This CDR3 spans 12 amino acids. V gave up 1 base and J gave up 13 bases, with 13 bases separating them. The CDR3 DNA sequence: TGTGCCAGCAGTTTATCGGGGCTTCCGGTTTTCTTT. Its translation is CASSLSGLPVFF.

A note on this clonotype: Found in a library prepared for alpha chains, this beta chain is an off-target read, and its abundance has little meaning. The CDR3: CASSDKQGATEAFF. The CDR3 DNA follows: TGTGCCAGCAGCGACAAGCAGGGGGCCACTGAAGCTTTCTTT. V gene TRBV7-9 combines with J gene TRBJ1-1, with 8 bases lining up with TRBD1. J lost 4 bases, V lost 5 bases, and 6 bases had no gene match. CDR1 SEHNR and CDR2 FQNEAQ come from the germline V gene (reference sequence). The CDR3 is made up of 14 amino acids.

This clonotype was observed many times. A library made for alpha chains picked up this beta chain off target, so its size means little. V and J are TRBV24-1 and TRBJ2-5; D gene unclear. Trimming took 5 bases from V and 3 from J, leaving 9 bases between them. This CDR3 is built from 13 residues. CDR1 is KGHDR and CDR2 is SFDVKD in the germline V gene. CDR3 loop: CATSGGIEETQYF. For the CDR3, the DNA is TGTGCCACCAGTGGGGGTATTGAAGAGACCCAGTACTTC.

In its sample, this clonotype was seen many times. Little can be read into the size of this beta chain, an off-target read in a library designed for alpha chains. The chain carries TRBV2 and TRBJ2-2, with D perhaps assigned TRBD1 or TRBD2 (5 bases each). This CDR3 contains 12 residues. Germline values: CDR1 SNHLY, CDR2 FYNNEI. The V and J ends lost 6 bases and 8 bases respectively, with 10 bases between them. CDR3: CASREGPGELFF. CDR3 DNA sequence: TGTGCCAGCAGAGAGGGGCCTGGGGAGCTGTTTTTT.

This clonotype is judged medium-sized. Because the library targeted alpha chains, this beta chain is an off-target read whose size means little. The chain is built from TRBV7-9 and TRBJ2-5; D unresolved. CDR1 is SEHNR and CDR2 is FQNEAQ in the germline V gene (reference sequence). The V gene lost 5 bases and the J gene lost 5 bases, with 9 bases spanning the gap. This CDR3 region has 12 residues. The CDR3 sequence is CASSAALETQYF. The CDR3 coding sequence is TGTGCCAGCAGCGCAGCGTTGGAGACCCAGTACTTC.

At least ten counts were recorded for this clonotype. For a library built for alpha chains, this beta chain is a stray read; little rests on its size. The rearrangement uses TRBV5-1 and TRBJ1-1; tentative D call: TRBD1 (5 bases). This CDR3 is 14 amino acids long. The germline V gene has CDR1 SGHRS and CDR2 YFSETQ. The V gene lost 0 bases and the J gene lost 4 bases, with 10 bases spanning the gap. In DNA form, the CDR3 reads TGCGCCAGCAGCTTGGTGGCAGGGAGCACTGAAGCTTTCTTT. Translating it yields CASSLVAGSTEAFF.

The table lists this clonotype with many counts. This beta chain represents an off-target read in a library built for alpha chains; its size is of limited meaning. This chain connects TRBV7-9 to TRBJ2-1; either TRBD1 or TRBD2 may supply D (5 bases each). Germline CDR1 SEHNR, CDR2 FQNEAQ (reference sequence). This CDR3 has 12 amino acids. Deletions cut 7 bases from V and 8 bases from J, with 12 bases between. Here the CDR3 DNA reads TGTGCCAGCACCCTAGTGGGGGATGAGCAGTTCTTC. This encodes CASTLVGDEQFF. The variable domain in full, with the rest retrieved from reference TRBV7-9 and TRBJ2-1, is DTGVSQNPRHKITKRGQNVTFRCDPISEHNRLYWYRQTLGQGPEFLTYFQNEAQLEKSRLLSDRFSAERPKGSFSTLEIQRTEQGDSAMYLCASTLVGDEQFFGPGTRLTVL.

This clonotype was seen many times. The library was designed around alpha chains, so this beta chain is a stray read whose abundance carries little weight. The chain joins TRBV3-1 to TRBJ1-2, with 7 bases matching TRBD1. The length of the CDR3 is 15 residues. V lost 4 bases, J lost 2 bases, and 7 bases stayed unmatched. Germline V lookup: CDR1 LGHDT, CDR2 YNNKEL (reference sequence). CDR3 sequence reads: CASSRTGVTNYGYTF. The CDR3 DNA reads as TGTGCCAGCAGCCGGACAGGTGTAACCAACTATGGCTACACCTTC.

This clonotype showed up many times. Because this beta chain is a stray read in a library intended to capture alpha chains, its abundance should not be given much weight. CDR3 DNA: TGTGCCTGGATTCACAGGGGCACTGAAGCTTTCTTT. It codes for CAWIHRGTEAFF. V usage is TRBV30 and J usage is TRBJ1-1; TRBD1 matches 7 bases. The germline V gene encodes CDR1 GTSNPN and CDR2 SVGIG (reference sequence). J lost 4 bases, V lost 4 bases, and 3 bases had no gene match. This CDR3 contains 12 residues.

This clonotype was seen ten or more times. Within a library made for alpha chains, this beta chain is off target, and its count is uninformative. The chain uses TRBV2 and TRBJ2-5; D unclear. Germline assignment: CDR1 SNHLY and CDR2 FYNNEI. The length of the CDR3 is 11 residues. V shed 6 bases and J shed 5 bases, with 7 bases lying between them. Here the CDR3 DNA reads TGTGCCAGCAGGTCATGGGAGACCCAGTACTTC. Its protein product is CASRSWETQYF.

This clonotype has a count of ten or more. This beta chain is off target for a library built for alpha chains, so its abundance means little. The J gene is TRBJ1-5, the V gene TRBV5-1, with 7 bases aligning to TRBD1. The CDR3 consists of 13 residues. V lost 0 bases to trimming and J lost 7 bases; unmatched junction nucleotides: 1. CDR1 SGHRS and CDR2 YFSETQ come from the germline V gene. CDR3 bases: TGCGCCAGCAGCTTGGAGGGGGCCCAGCCCCAGCATTTT. Its protein is CASSLEGAQPQHF. Combining the CDR3 with reference TRBV5-1 and TRBJ1-5 gives the whole variable domain KAGVTQTPRYLIKTRGQQVTLSCSPISGHRSVSWYQQTPGQGLQFLFEYFSETQRNKGNFPGRFSGRQFSNSRSEMNVSTLELGDSALYLCASSLEGAQPQHFGDGTRLSIL.

This clonotype occurred many times. For a library built for alpha chains, this beta chain is a stray read; little rests on its size. V is TRBV11-2 and J is TRBJ1-1, with 8 bases aligning to TRBD1. V was clipped by 5 bases and J by 5 bases; unmatched bases: 10. CDR1 SGHAT and CDR2 FQNNGV come from the germline V gene. The CDR3 is 15 residues long. Here the CDR3 DNA reads TGTGCCAGCAGCCCCGGACAGGGAGTACGGACTGAAGCTTTCTTT. Protein product: CASSPGQGVRTEAFF.

This clonotype showed up many times. This beta chain lies outside the target of a library built for alpha chains; its clone size means little. CDR3: CASSFKSGSSYNEQFF. The DNA for the CDR3 is TGTGCCAGCAGCTTTAAAAGCGGGTCCTCCTACAATGAGCAGTTCTTC. V and J are TRBV7-2 and TRBJ2-1; tentatively, D is TRBD2 (6 bases). There are 16 residues in the CDR3. Trimming took off 3 bases at V and 0 bases at J, with 12 bases between the two ends. CDR1 and CDR2 from the germline V gene are SGHTA and FQGNSA. Drawing the rest from reference TRBV7-2 and TRBJ2-1, the complete variable domain is GAGVSQSPSNKVTEKGKDVELRCDPISGHTALYWYRQSLGQGLEFLIYFQGNSAPDKSGLPSDRFSAERTGGSVSTLTIQRTQQEDSAVYLCASSFKSGSSYNEQFFGPGTRLTVL.

This clonotype was seen ten or more times. In a library made to pick up alpha chains, this beta chain is a stray read with a size that means little. The chain employs TRBV10-2 and TRBJ1-5; the D gene is possibly TRBD1 (5 bases). Germline V gene lookup returns CDR1 WSHSY and CDR2 SAAADI. Trimming pared 3 bases from V and 5 bases from J, leaving 14 bases between. This CDR3 has 15 residues. CDR3 sequence: CASSESKGEDQPQHF. CDR3 nucleotides: TGCGCCAGCAGTGAATCCAAAGGGGAAGATCAGCCCCAGCATTTT.

The sample holds many counts of this clonotype. As an off-target read in a library built for alpha chains, this beta chain has a frequency of little significance. V is TRBV5-1 and J is TRBJ1-3, with D hard to call. V gave up 0 bases and J gave up 0 bases, with 10 bases separating them. This CDR3 region has 16 residues. Germline V gene sequence: CDR1 SGHRS, CDR2 YFSETQ. The CDR3 region is CASSLEGGSSGNTIYF. The DNA of the CDR3 is TGCGCCAGCAGCTTGGAGGGCGGCAGCTCTGGAAACACCATATATTTT.

In its sample, this clonotype was seen many times. For a library built for alpha chains, this beta chain is a stray read; little rests on its size. The chain joins TRBV20-1 to TRBJ2-5; tentative D call: TRBD2 (6 bases). From germline, CDR1 is DFQATT and CDR2 SNEGSKA (reference sequence). The CDR3 covers 14 residues. Trimming removed 0 bases at V and 7 bases at J, with 15 bases between. The CDR3 loop reads CSARDWDWTGTQYF. The CDR3 region has the DNA TGCAGTGCTAGAGATTGGGACTGGACGGGGACCCAGTACTTC.

This clonotype was seen ten or more times. A library made for alpha chains picked up this beta chain off target, so its size means little. The chain combines TRBV5-5 with TRBJ2-1; no firm D call. Trimming pared 5 bases from V and 12 bases from J, leaving 18 bases between. This CDR3 is 13 amino acids long. CDR1 is SGHKS and CDR2 is YYEKEE in the germline V gene (reference sequence). The CDR3 sequence is CASRTSDSSGQFF. CDR3 in DNA: TGTGCCAGCAGAACGTCCGACTCTTCGGGGCAGTTCTTC.

This clonotype is medium-sized (0.01 to 0.1%). The library was designed around alpha chains, so this beta chain is a stray read whose abundance carries little weight. The gene calls are TRBV10-3 and TRBJ2-3; TRBD1 matches 8 bases. After removal of 5 bases from V and 11 bases from J, the junction contained 3 bases not matched to a gene. The CDR3 has 11 amino acids. Germline CDR1 reads ENHRY; CDR2 reads SYGVKD. CDR3 loop: CAISQGTGQYF. The CDR3 DNA sequence: TGTGCCATCAGTCAGGGGACAGGGCAGTATTTT.

This clonotype was recorded at least ten times. A library prepared for alpha chains yielded this beta chain as an off-target read; its size is of little meaning. The rearrangement links TRBV19 to TRBJ1-1, with D perhaps TRBD1 (6 bases). The CDR3 length is 15 residues. Trimming removed 5 bases from V and 3 bases from J, with 16 bases in between. Germline CDR1 reads LNHDA; CDR2 reads SQIVND (reference sequence). The CDR3 region is CASSAIQGSDTEAFF. The DNA for the CDR3 is TGTGCCAGTAGTGCGATACAGGGAAGTGACACTGAAGCTTTCTTT. Variable domain in full (rest from reference TRBV19 and TRBJ1-1): DGGITQSPKYLFRKEGQNVTLSCEQNLNHDAMYWYRQDPGQGLRLIYYSQIVNDFQKGDIAEGYSVSREKKESFPLTVTSAQKNPTAFYLCASSAIQGSDTEAFFGQGTRLTVV.